The clone carrying this TCR delta chain turned up a few times. The target antigen is unknown. The protein recorded in TCRdb matches a much larger clone and deviates from this DNA's translation at residue 13, suggesting a read error; the protein here is obtained by translating the DNA. Each sorted gammadelta sample had TRG and TRD chains sequenced. TCRdb fed the multiplex PCR reads to CATT. Counted here are under 65,000 delta-chain clones, around 1.7% occurring once; the ten biggest clones make up over 14%. This record comes from a study of γδ T cells in repeated Plasmodium falciparum infection. In the study overall: Donors had four controlled P. falciparum NF54 infections over approximately 600 days. Broader study findings: Vgamma9/Vdelta2+ T cells showed a stable polyclonal repertoire with shared TCRgamma sequences. The Malian cohort came from a small rural village of predominantly one ethnic group.

V lost 2 bases, J lost 0 bases, and 30 bases stayed unmatched. Germline CDR1 reads TSWWSYY; CDR2 reads QGS. The CDR3 has 25 residues. Bulk repertoires came from Vgamma9/Vdelta2+ or Vdelta2-negative gammadelta T cells flow-sorted from PBMC. The chain employs TRDV1 and TRDJ1; 10 nucleotides match TRDD3. As TCRdb names no J gene, one was assigned here on the basis of a DNA match to germline. This receptor was taken from a pool of human donors (malaria-infected and uninfected, not separated). Sequences were obtained from gamma-delta T cells from blood. The CDR3 region has the DNA TGTGCTCTTGGGGAAGCGGGCCTACACCTGGGGGATAAAGTGAGGAGGCCATTGTACACCGATAAACTCATCTTT. It translates to CALGEAGLHLGDKVRRPLYTDKLIF.